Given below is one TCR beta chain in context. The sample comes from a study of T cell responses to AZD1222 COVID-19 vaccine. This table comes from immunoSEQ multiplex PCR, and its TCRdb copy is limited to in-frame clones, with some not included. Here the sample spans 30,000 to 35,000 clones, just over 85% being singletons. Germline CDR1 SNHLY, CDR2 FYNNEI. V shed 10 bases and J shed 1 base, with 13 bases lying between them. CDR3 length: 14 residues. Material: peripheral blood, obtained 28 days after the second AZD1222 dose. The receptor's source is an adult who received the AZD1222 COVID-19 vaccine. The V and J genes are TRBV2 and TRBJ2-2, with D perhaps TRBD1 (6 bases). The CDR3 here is CAISGRGNTGELFF. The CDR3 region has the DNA TGTGCCATTTCGGGCAGGGGGAACACCGGGGAGCTGTTTTTT. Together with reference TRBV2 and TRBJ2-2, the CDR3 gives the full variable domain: EPEVTQTPSHQVTQMGQEVILRCVPISNHLYFYWYRQILGQKVEFLVSFYNNEISEKSEIFDDQFSVERPDGSNFTLKIRSTKLEDSAMYFCAISGRGNTGELFFGEGSRLTVL.